The source of this T cell receptor beta chain is a study of PD-1 and CTLA-4 blockade in melanoma. Profiled with immunoSEQ multiplex PCR; TCRdb holds only in-frame clones, not every one. The table includes around 20,000 clones, around 88% detected once. Germline V lookup: CDR1 KGHSH, CDR2 LQKENI. V was trimmed by 0 bases and J by 2 bases, leaving 8 bases between them. CDR3 length: 15 amino acids. The genes are TRBV18 and TRBJ1-5; no firm D call. The input for sequencing was CD8+ T cells from peripheral blood, taken before anti-PD-1 treatment. The clonotype comes from a human donor with melanoma. The CDR3 protein is CASSPPDGRNQPQHF. CDR3 DNA: TGTGCCAGCTCACCACCGGACGGTCGCAATCAGCCCCAGCATTTT.